The 6 T cell receptor beta chains presented below share a single source sample, sequenced in a study of naive and memory T cell subsets (TCRdb year 2017). The library came from UMI-ligation and nested PCR. Sequencing was performed on an Illumina MiSeq. An equimolar mix of two oligonucleotides covering both TRBC1 and TRBC2 was used as the beta constant-region primer. TCRdb's own reprocessing of the public reads used fastp at Q25 and MiXCR and kept productive beta chains. All rows with the same CDR3 protein become a single entry with the most common DNA and genes. The sample has about 85,000 distinct CDR3 sequences on record, roughly 13% of them singletons. 0.75% to 0.95% of the sample is in the top ten clones. Sequences were obtained from central memory CD4+ T cells from blood. The cell subset or site label on this specimen signifies: central memory, CD45RA- CD27+. These TCRs come from a human donor in good health.

The genes are TRBV20-1 and TRBJ2-1; 12 positions agree with TRBD2. The V and J ends lost 1 base and 5 bases, in that order; junction bases with no gene match: 6. This CDR3 region has 16 residues. CDR1 is DFQATT, CDR2 SNEGSKA, per germline (reference sequence). CDR3 region: CSARVWTSGINNEQFF. The CDR3, as DNA: TGCAGTGCTAGAGTTTGGACTAGCGGGATAAACAATGAGCAGTTCTTC.

This clonotype came up many times. The V and J genes are TRBV7-2 and TRBJ1-6, with D uncertain. V lost 2 bases and J lost 1, with 9 bases in between. CDR3 length: 16 amino acids. The V gene's germline CDR1 is SGHTA and CDR2 FQGNSA. The CDR3 DNA is TGTGCCAGCAGCTTAAAGCTGCAGTCCTATAATTCACCCCTCCACTTT. This codes for CASSLKLQSYNSPLHF.

J is TRBJ1-3 and V is TRBV5-1; weak D call: TRBD1 (6 bases). Per germline, CDR1 SGHRS and CDR2 YFSETQ. The V end lost 4 bases, the J end lost 8 bases, and 16 bases lay between the germline ends. There are 14 residues in the CDR3. In nucleotides, the CDR3 is TGCGCCAGCAGCCCAGGGGACATCGGTGACACCATATATTTT. Translated, it gives CASSPGDIGDTIYF.

The chain employs TRBV20-1 and TRBJ2-5, with TRBD1 matching 7 bases. The J segment lost 1 base and the V segment lost 3 bases, leaving 8 bases of the junction unmatched. This CDR3 has 15 amino acids. Germline V gives CDR1 DFQATT, CDR2 SNEGSKA (reference sequence). The CDR3 DNA is TGCAGTGCTAGGCCGGGACAGTCAATCCAAGAGACCCAGTACTTC. Protein product: CSARPGQSIQETQYF.

The rearrangement uses TRBV14 and TRBJ2-7; D uncertain. Trimming stripped 5 bases from V and 3 bases from J, with 2 bases between. The CDR3 runs 10 residues. Germline CDR1 SGHDN, CDR2 FVKESK. The CDR3 DNA sequence: TGTGCCAGCAGCGTCTACGAGCAGTACTTC. Translation gives CASSVYEQYF.

The CDR3, as DNA: TGCAGTGCTGCCCCACGAACCGGGACGCAAGAGACCCAGTACTTC. Protein sequence: CSAAPRTGTQETQYF. The chain links TRBV20-1 to TRBJ2-5; TRBD1 or TRBD2 may be the D gene (5 bases each). This CDR3 contains 15 residues. Trimming took 5 bases from V and 2 from J, leaving 18 bases between them. Germline-derived CDR1 and CDR2 are DFQATT and SNEGSKA (reference sequence).